Following are 4 T cell receptor beta chains from one sample sequenced in a study of T cells in narcolepsy. Assay: immunoSEQ multiplex PCR; the TCRdb copy retains only in-frame clones and omits some. The table lists about 30,000 clones, roughly 82% of them singletons, with more than 0.95% in the top ten. Sequencing was performed on CD45RA- memory CD4+ T cells from PBMCs. The receptors shown here come from a human donor with narcolepsy.

The chain combines TRBV6-5 with TRBJ2-7; TRBD2 agrees at 8 bases. The J segment lost 9 bases and the V segment lost 0 bases, leaving 10 bases of the junction unmatched. Germline loops: CDR1 MNHEY, CDR2 SVGAGI. This CDR3 has 15 amino acids. The CDR3 region has the DNA TGTGCCAGCAGTTACTCCCGGGAGGGCCCCGCTGGGCAGTACTTC. This translates into CASSYSREGPAGQYF.

This rearrangement joins TRBV4-1 to TRBJ1-5; D is unclear. V was shortened by 0 bases and J by 5 bases, with 11 bases between the two germline ends. Germline CDR1 MGHRA, CDR2 YSYEKL. The CDR3 is made up of 15 amino acids. The CDR3 DNA sequence: TGCGCCAGCAGCCAAGACTCCGAAACGGATCAGCCCCAGCATTTT. Encoded protein: CASSQDSETDQPQHF.

A few counts support this clone. The chain is built from TRBV28 and TRBJ1-5; 8 bases fit TRBD1. J was trimmed by 3 bases and V by 5 bases; bases with no gene match: 6. The CDR3 runs to 15 residues. The germline CDR1 and CDR2 sequences are MDHEN and SYDVKM. CDR3 residues: CASSIGTGYNQPQHF. Here the CDR3 DNA reads TGTGCCAGCAGTATCGGGACAGGCTACAATCAGCCCCAGCATTTT.

V is TRBV6-5 and J is TRBJ1-1; D is perhaps TRBD1 (6 bases). Trimming removed 6 bases at V and 5 bases at J, with 13 bases between. This CDR3 is built from 13 residues. CDR1 and CDR2 (germline): MNHEY, SVGAGI. CDR3 DNA: TGTGCCAGCAGCTATGGGGGGCTGACTGAAGCTTTCTTT. The encoded protein is CASSYGGLTEAFF.